This is a list of T cell receptor beta chains from one sample in a study of CXCR3-negative and CXCR3-positive naive CD8 T cells. No DNA is given; TCRdb re-called the 5' RACE reads and lists each CDR3 protein once. Seen in this sample are approximately 120,000 distinct CDR3 sequences; the ten most common clones hold roughly 0.35%. The specimen sequenced was naive CXCR3+ CD8+ T cells from blood. Every receptor here comes from a human donor in good health. Some clones in this sample may be carry-over from other donors' samples. CDR3s include the opening cysteine and the closing phenylalanine or tryptophan.

j_call: TRBJ2-1
v_call: TRBV12-3/TRBV12-4
cdr3_aa: CASSLAGPTGEQFF

j_call: TRBJ2-7
v_call: TRBV29-1
cdr3_aa: CSVAGGQTYEQYF

j_call: TRBJ2-1
v_call: TRBV28
cdr3_aa: CASSSPALGLAASYNEQFF

j_call: TRBJ2-7
v_call: TRBV28
cdr3_aa: CASSLPGLAGWYEQYF

j_call: TRBJ2-7
v_call: TRBV5-1
cdr3_aa: CASSLEGIGYEQYF

j_call: TRBJ2-5
v_call: TRBV28
cdr3_aa: CASMGSAGSTQYF

j_call: TRBJ1-1
v_call: TRBV7-8
cdr3_aa: CASSLTAGNTEAFF

j_call: TRBJ2-5
v_call: TRBV11-2
cdr3_aa: CASSLLAHQETQYF

j_call: TRBJ2-2
v_call: TRBV29-1
cdr3_aa: CSARTSGGGTGELFF

j_call: TRBJ2-1
v_call: TRBV2
cdr3_aa: CASSEGGLVYNEQFF

j_call: TRBJ2-1
v_call: TRBV9
cdr3_aa: CASSVAPSPGGGTYNEQFF

j_call: TRBJ2-1
v_call: TRBV4-1
cdr3_aa: CASSHGRDRGSGEQFF

j_call: TRBJ2-5
v_call: TRBV4-3
cdr3_aa: CASSQDLGTIQETQYF

j_call: TRBJ2-7
v_call: TRBV30
cdr3_aa: CAWSAQPGRGVSYEQYF

j_call: TRBJ2-7
v_call: TRBV7-9
cdr3_aa: CASSLAASGSYEQYF

j_call: TRBJ2-2
v_call: TRBV5-1
cdr3_aa: CASNEAGPNTGELFF

j_call: TRBJ2-2
v_call: TRBV7-9
cdr3_aa: CASSHPTGELFF

j_call: TRBJ2-3
v_call: TRBV28
cdr3_aa: CASSWVLAGGSSTDTQYF

j_call: TRBJ1-6
v_call: TRBV4-3
cdr3_aa: CASSQSLENSPLHF

j_call: TRBJ2-2
v_call: TRBV4-2
cdr3_aa: CASSQESGSPGELFF

j_call: TRBJ2-2
v_call: TRBV29-1
cdr3_aa: CSVEVGAGELFF

j_call: TRBJ2-4
v_call: TRBV28
cdr3_aa: CASSDRGLAKNIQYF

j_call: TRBJ2-2
v_call: TRBV12-3/TRBV12-4
cdr3_aa: CASSSTPGELFF

j_call: TRBJ2-1
v_call: TRBV2
cdr3_aa: CASSEGPGQANEQFF

j_call: TRBJ2-1
v_call: TRBV28
cdr3_aa: CASSLILRESRNEQFF

j_call: TRBJ2-5
v_call: TRBV10-1
cdr3_aa: CASRGPGPGGETQYF